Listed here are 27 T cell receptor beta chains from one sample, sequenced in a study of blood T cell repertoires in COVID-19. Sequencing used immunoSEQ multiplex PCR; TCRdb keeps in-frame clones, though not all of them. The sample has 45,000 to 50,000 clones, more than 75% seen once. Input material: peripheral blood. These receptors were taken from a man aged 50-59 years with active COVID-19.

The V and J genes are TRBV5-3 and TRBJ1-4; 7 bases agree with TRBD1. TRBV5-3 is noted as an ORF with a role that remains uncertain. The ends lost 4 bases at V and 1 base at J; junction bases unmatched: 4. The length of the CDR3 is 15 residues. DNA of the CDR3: TGTGCCAGAAGCCACCAGGGGGGAACTAATGAAAAACTGTTTTTT. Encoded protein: CARSHQGGTNEKLFF.

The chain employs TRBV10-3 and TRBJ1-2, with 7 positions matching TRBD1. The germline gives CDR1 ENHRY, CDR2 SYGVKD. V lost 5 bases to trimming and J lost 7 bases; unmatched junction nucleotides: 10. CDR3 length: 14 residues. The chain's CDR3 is CAISPITGAGGYTF. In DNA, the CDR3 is TGTGCCATCAGTCCTATAACAGGGGCCGGTGGCTACACCTTC.

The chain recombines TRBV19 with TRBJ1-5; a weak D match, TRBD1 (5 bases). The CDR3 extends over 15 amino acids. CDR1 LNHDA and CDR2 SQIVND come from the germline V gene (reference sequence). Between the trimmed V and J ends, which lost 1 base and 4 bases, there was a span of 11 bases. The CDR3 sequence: CASSIGQLLNQPQHF. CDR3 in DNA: TGTGCCAGTAGTATAGGACAGCTGTTGAATCAGCCCCAGCATTTT. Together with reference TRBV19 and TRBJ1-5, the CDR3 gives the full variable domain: DGGITQSPKYLFRKEGQNVTLSCEQNLNHDAMYWYRQDPGQGLRLIYYSQIVNDFQKGDIAEGYSVSREKKESFPLTVTSAQKNPTAFYLCASSIGQLLNQPQHFGDGTRLSIL.

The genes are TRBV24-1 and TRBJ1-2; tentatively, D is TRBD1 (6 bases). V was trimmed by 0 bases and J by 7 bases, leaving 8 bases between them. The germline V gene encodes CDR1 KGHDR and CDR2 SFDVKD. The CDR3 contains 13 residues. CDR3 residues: CATSDLGGAGYTF. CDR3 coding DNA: TGTGCCACCAGTGATTTGGGGGGGGCTGGCTACACCTTC.

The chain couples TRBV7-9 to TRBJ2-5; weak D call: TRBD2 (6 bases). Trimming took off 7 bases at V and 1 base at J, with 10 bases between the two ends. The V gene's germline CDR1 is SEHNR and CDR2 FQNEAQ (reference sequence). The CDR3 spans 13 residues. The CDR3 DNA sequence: TGTGCCAGCACCCCGGGACTCCAAGAGACCCAGTACTTC. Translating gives CASTPGLQETQYF.

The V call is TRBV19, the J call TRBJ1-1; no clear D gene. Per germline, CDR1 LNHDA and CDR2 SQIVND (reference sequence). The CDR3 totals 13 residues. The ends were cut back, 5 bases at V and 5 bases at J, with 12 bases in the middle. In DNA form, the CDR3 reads TGTGCCAGTAGTCCCTCTAGTGGGACTGAAGCTTTCTTT. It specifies CASSPSSGTEAFF.

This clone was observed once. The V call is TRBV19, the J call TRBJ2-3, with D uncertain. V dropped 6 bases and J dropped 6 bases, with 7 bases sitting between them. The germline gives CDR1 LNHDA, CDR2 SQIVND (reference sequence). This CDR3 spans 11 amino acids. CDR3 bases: TGTGCCAGTAGCAGGAAGGATACGCAGTATTTT. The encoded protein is CASSRKDTQYF.

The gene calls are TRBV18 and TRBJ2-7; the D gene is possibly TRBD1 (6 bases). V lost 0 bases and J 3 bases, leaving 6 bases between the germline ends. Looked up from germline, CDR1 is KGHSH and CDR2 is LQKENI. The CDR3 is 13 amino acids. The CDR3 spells CASSPPDSYEQYF. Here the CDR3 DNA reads TGTGCCAGCTCACCACCGGACAGCTACGAGCAGTACTTC.

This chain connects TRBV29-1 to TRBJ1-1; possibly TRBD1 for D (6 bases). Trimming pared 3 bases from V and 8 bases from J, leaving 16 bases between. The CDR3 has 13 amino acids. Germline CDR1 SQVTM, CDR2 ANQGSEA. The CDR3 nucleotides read TGCAGCGTTGAGAGGCGGGGGCTGCCCGAAGCTTTCTTT. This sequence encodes CSVERRGLPEAFF.

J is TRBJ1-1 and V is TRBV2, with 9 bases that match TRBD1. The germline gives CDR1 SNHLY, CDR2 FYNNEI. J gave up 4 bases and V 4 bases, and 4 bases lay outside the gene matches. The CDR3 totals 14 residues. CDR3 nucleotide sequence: TGTGCCAGCAGTGGGGCACAGGGGGCCACTGAAGCTTTCTTT. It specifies CASSGAQGATEAFF.

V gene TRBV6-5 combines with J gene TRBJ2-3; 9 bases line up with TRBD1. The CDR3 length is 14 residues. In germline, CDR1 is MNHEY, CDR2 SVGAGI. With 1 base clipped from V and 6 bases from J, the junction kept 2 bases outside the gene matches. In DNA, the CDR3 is TGTGCCAGCAGTTACTATGGGACAGGGGATACGCAGTATTTT. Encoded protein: CASSYYGTGDTQYF.

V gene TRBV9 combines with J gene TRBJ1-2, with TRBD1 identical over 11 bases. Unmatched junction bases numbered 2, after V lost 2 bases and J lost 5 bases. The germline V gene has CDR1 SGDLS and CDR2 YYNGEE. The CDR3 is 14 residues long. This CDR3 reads CASSVGTGGYGYTF. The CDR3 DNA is TGTGCCAGCAGCGTTGGGACAGGGGGTTATGGCTACACCTTC.

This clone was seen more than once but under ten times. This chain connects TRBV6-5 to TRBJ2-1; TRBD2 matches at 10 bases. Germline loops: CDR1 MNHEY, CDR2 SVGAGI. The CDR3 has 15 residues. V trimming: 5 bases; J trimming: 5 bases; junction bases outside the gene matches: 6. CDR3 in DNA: TGTGCCAGCAGTCTAGCGGGAGCGTCACACAATGAGCAGTTCTTC. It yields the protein CASSLAGASHNEQFF.

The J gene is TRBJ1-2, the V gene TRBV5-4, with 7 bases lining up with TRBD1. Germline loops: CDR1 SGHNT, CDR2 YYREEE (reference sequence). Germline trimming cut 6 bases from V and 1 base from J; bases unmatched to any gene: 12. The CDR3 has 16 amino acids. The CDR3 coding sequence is TGTGCCAGCACCGACAGGGTAGTAAGTAGTAACTATGGCTACACCTTC. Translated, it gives CASTDRVVSSNYGYTF.

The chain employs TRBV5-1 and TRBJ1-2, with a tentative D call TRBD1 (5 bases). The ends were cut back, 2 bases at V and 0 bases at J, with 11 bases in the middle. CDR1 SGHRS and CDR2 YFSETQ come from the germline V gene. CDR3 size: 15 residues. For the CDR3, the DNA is TGCGCCAGCAGCTTACAGGACCCAGCTAACTATGGCTACACCTTC. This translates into CASSLQDPANYGYTF.

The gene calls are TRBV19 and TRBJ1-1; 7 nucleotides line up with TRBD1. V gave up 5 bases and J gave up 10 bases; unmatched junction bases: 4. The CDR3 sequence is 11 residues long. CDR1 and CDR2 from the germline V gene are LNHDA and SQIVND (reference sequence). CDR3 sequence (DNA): TGTGCCAGTAGTGGGGACAGAGGAGCTTTCTTT. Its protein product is CASSGDRGAFF. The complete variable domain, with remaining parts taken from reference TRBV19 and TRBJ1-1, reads DGGITQSPKYLFRKEGQNVTLSCEQNLNHDAMYWYRQDPGQGLRLIYYSQIVNDFQKGDIAEGYSVSREKKESFPLTVTSAQKNPTAFYLCASSGDRGAFFGQGTRLTVV.

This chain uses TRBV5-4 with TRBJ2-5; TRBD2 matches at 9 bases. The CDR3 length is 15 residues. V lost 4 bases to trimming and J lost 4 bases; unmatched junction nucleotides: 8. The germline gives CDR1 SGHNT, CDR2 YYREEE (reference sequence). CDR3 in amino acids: CASSRSGGVGETQYF. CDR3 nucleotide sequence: TGTGCCAGCAGCCGTAGCGGGGGTGTTGGAGAGACCCAGTACTTC.

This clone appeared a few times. The CDR3 DNA follows: TGTGCCAGCAGGGAGACCGCGATAAGTCACGGTCTCAACACTGAAGCTTTCTTT. Residues: CASRETAISHGLNTEAFF. V and J are TRBV2 and TRBJ1-1; D not certain. V lost 6 bases, J lost 2 bases, and 25 bases lay in between. This CDR3 comprises 18 residues. Per germline, CDR1 SNHLY and CDR2 FYNNEI.

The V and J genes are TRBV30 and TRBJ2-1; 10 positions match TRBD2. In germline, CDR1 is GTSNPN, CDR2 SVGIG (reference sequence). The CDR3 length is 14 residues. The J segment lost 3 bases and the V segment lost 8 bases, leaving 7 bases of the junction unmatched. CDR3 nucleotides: TGTGCCGGGCTGGGACTAGCGAGCTACAATGAGCAGTTCTTC. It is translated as CAGLGLASYNEQFF. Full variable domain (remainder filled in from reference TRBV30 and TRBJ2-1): SQTIHQWPATLVQPVGSPLSLECTVEGTSNPNLYWYRQAAGRGLQLLFYSVGIGQISSEVPQNLSASRPQDRQFILSSKKLLLSDSGFYLCAGLGLASYNEQFFGPGTRLTVL.

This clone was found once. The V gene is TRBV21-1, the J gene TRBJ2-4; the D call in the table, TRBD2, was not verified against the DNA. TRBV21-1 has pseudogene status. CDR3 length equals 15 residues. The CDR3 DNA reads TGTGCCAGCAGCCCCCGCGGGGTCGCCAAAAACATTCAGTACTTC. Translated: CASSPRGVAKNIQYF.

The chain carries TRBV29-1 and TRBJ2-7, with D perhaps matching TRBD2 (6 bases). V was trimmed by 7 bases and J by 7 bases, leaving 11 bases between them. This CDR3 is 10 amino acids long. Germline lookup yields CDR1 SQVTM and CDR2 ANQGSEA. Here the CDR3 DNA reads TGCAGCGCCGGGAGTCGGGAGCAGTACTTC. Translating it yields CSAGSREQYF.

CDR3 nucleotides: TGCGCCAGCAGCTTGGAACGGACAGAGAACTACAATGAGCAGTTCTTC. Protein sequence: CASSLERTENYNEQFF. V usage is TRBV5-1 and J usage is TRBJ2-1, with D perhaps matching TRBD1 (6 bases). The CDR3 has 16 residues. Deletions cut 0 bases from V and 3 bases from J, with 13 bases between. Germline loops: CDR1 SGHRS, CDR2 YFSETQ.

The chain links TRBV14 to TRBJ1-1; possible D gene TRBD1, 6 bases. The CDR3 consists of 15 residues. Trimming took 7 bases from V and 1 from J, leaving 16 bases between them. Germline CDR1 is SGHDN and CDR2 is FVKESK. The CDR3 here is CASTPLQGRNTEAFF. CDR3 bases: TGTGCCAGCACCCCATTACAGGGAAGGAACACTGAAGCTTTCTTT.

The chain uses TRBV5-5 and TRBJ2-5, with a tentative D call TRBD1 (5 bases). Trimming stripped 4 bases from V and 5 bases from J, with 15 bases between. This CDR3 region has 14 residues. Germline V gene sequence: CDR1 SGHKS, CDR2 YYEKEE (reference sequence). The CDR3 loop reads CASSGVGVSETQYF. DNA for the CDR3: TGTGCCAGCAGCGGCGTAGGGGTAAGCGAGACCCAGTACTTC.

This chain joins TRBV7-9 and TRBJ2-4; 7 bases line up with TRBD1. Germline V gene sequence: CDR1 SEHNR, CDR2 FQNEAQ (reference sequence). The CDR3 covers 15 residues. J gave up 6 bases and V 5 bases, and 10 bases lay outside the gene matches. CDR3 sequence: CASSPGQRVGNIQYF. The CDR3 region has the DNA TGTGCCAGCAGCCCGGGACAGAGAGTGGGAAACATTCAGTACTTC. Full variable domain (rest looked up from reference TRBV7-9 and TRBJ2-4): DTGVSQNPRHKITKRGQNVTFRCDPISEHNRLYWYRQTLGQGPEFLTYFQNEAQLEKSRLLSDRFSAERPKGSFSTLEIQRTEQGDSAMYLCASSPGQRVGNIQYFGAGTRLSVL.

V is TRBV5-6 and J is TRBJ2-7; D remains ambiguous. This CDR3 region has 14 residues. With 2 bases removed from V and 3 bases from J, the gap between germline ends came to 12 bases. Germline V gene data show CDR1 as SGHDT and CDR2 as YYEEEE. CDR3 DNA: TGTGCCAGCAGCTTAAACGCGTTCTTCTACGAGCAGTACTTC. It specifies CASSLNAFFYEQYF.

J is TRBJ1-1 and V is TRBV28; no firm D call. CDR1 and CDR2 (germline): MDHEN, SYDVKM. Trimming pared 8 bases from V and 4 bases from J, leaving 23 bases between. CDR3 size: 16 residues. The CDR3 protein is CASPPGSNGVGTEAFF. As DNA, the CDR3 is TGTGCCAGCCCGCCTGGAAGCAACGGGGTTGGCACTGAAGCTTTCTTT.